Below are 24 T cell receptor beta chains sequenced from a single sample in a study of response to subunit inactivated influenza vaccine. TCRdb fed the RT-PCR reads into MiXCR, producing one record per CDR3 protein. This table has about 500,000 distinct CDR3 sequences, about 15% appearing once. The starting material was CD4+ T cells sorted from PBMCs, obtained about 24 months after vaccination. The receptors stem from a man between 50 and 70 years old who received an inactivated influenza vaccine.

This clonotype was recorded many times. This chain connects TRBV11-2 to TRBJ2-2; 7 bases map to TRBD2. Germline V gene lookup returns CDR1 SGHAT and CDR2 FQNNGV. V trimming: 3 bases; J trimming: 2 bases; junction bases outside the gene matches: 3. The CDR3 consists of 15 residues. CDR3 nucleotide sequence: TGTGCCAGCAGCTTCGGGGGGACCAACACCGGGGAGCTGTTTTTT. Amino acid sequence: CASSFGGTNTGELFF.

This clonotype appeared a few times. The J gene is TRBJ2-1, the V gene TRBV12-3 or TRBV12-4; 8 positions match TRBD1. This CDR3 is 15 amino acids long. Losses at the gene ends were 5 bases for V and 8 bases for J; bases not matched to a gene: 11. Here the CDR3 reads CASSGDRGFGYEQFF. CDR3 sequence (DNA): TGTGCCAGCAGTGGCGACAGGGGATTCGGCTATGAGCAGTTCTTC.

This rearrangement joins TRBV29-1 to TRBJ1-2, with TRBD1 as a possible D gene (5 bases). This CDR3 is built from 12 residues. V shed 6 bases and J shed 8 bases, with 16 bases lying between them. Germline-derived CDR1 and CDR2 are SQVTM and ANQGSEA. Here the CDR3 DNA reads TGCAGCGTCGGGCCAGGGAGGAGCGGCTACACCTTC. Protein product: CSVGPGRSGYTF. Complete variable domain (other parts from reference TRBV29-1 and TRBJ1-2): SAVISQKPSRDICQRGTSLTIQCQVDSQVTMMFWYRQQPGQSLTLIATANQGSEATYESGFVIDKFPISRPNLTFSTLTVSNMSPEDSSIYLCSVGPGRSGYTFGSGTRLTVV.

In this sample, this clonotype turned up many times. The chain is built from TRBV4-1 and TRBJ1-2; D gene uncertain. Germline lookup yields CDR1 MGHRA and CDR2 YSYEKL. V lost 0 bases and J lost 4, with 18 bases in between. This CDR3 is built from 17 residues. CDR3 region: CASSQDLVVRNRYGYTF. CDR3 coding DNA: TGCGCCAGCAGCCAAGATCTGGTGGTCAGAAACCGCTATGGCTACACCTTC.

This chain uses TRBV6-5 with TRBJ2-2, with D unresolved. V was clipped by 9 bases and J by 3 bases, with 8 bases between them. The germline V gene has CDR1 MNHEY and CDR2 SVGAGI. The CDR3 consists of 12 residues. The DNA of the CDR3 is TGTGCCAGTTTCAGCCACACCGGGGAGCTGTTTTTT. It yields the protein CASFSHTGELFF.

This clonotype occurred a few times. CDR3 DNA: TGCAGTGCGGTGGGATTGTTGGAGACCCAGTACTTC. Protein sequence: CSAVGLLETQYF. V and J are TRBV20-1 and TRBJ2-5; D gene unclear. From germline, CDR1 is DFQATT and CDR2 SNEGSKA (reference sequence). CDR3 length: 12 residues. The V and J ends lost 6 bases and 5 bases respectively, with 13 bases between them.

The chain recombines TRBV18 with TRBJ2-7; D call uncertain. The germline V and J ends were trimmed by 4 bases and 1 base, with 8 bases remaining between them. The germline V gene has CDR1 KGHSH and CDR2 LQKENI. CDR3 length: 13 amino acids. CDR3 coding DNA: TGTGCCAGCTCACATTCAGATTCCTACGAGCAGTACTTC. This gives the protein CASSHSDSYEQYF. Full variable domain (rest looked up from reference TRBV18 and TRBJ2-7): NAGVMQNPRHLVRRRGQEARLRCSPMKGHSHVYWYRQLPEEGLKFMVYLQKENIIDESGMPKERFSAEFPKEGPSILRIQQVVRGDSAAYFCASSHSDSYEQYFGPGTRLTVT.

This clonotype was detected ten times or more. The chain couples TRBV24-1 to TRBJ2-3; 10 bases align to TRBD1. The CDR3 loop spans 17 amino acids. Germline CDR1 KGHDR, CDR2 SFDVKD. V shed 0 bases, J shed 4 bases, and the junction held 6 bases outside the gene matches. In DNA form, the CDR3 reads TGTGCCACCAGTGATTTGGGGACAGGGGATTTGGCAGATACGCAGTATTTT. This codes for CATSDLGTGDLADTQYF.

The sample holds many counts of this clonotype. The chain combines TRBV5-1 with TRBJ2-1; D is possibly TRBD1 (6 bases). Trimming pared 7 bases from V and 2 bases from J, leaving 13 bases between. Looked up from germline, CDR1 is SGHRS and CDR2 is YFSETQ. The CDR3 totals 14 residues. In DNA, the CDR3 is TGCGCCAGCGGCCGGGACACAGCCTACAATGAGCAGTTCTTC. It encodes CASGRDTAYNEQFF.

The genes are TRBV7-9 and TRBJ2-5; 9 nucleotides match TRBD2. Germline trimming cut 3 bases from V and 3 bases from J; bases unmatched to any gene: 5. The CDR3 has 15 amino acids. The germline CDR1 and CDR2 sequences are SEHNR and FQNEAQ (reference sequence). The CDR3 sequence: CASSFKAGGKETQYF. The CDR3, as DNA: TGTGCCAGCAGCTTCAAAGCGGGGGGTAAAGAGACCCAGTACTTC.

Only a few counts were recorded for this clonotype. The gene calls are TRBV7-9 and TRBJ2-5; no definite D call. V was clipped by 3 bases and J by 2 bases, with 13 bases between them. Germline CDR1 reads SEHNR; CDR2 reads FQNEAQ (reference sequence). The CDR3 has 15 amino acids. CDR3 region: CASSFGSGSQETQYF. In nucleotides, the CDR3 is TGTGCCAGCAGCTTCGGATCAGGTTCTCAAGAGACCCAGTACTTC.

The chain employs TRBV3-1 and TRBJ1-2; no firm D call. Deletions cut 2 bases from V and 4 bases from J, with 11 bases between. The CDR3 sequence is 14 residues long. Germline-derived CDR1 and CDR2 are LGHDT and YNNKEL (reference sequence). The CDR3: CASSQSTIAYGYTF. The CDR3 DNA reads TGTGCCAGCAGCCAATCAACAATAGCCTATGGCTACACCTTC.

Only a few counts were recorded for this clonotype. The chain couples TRBV12-3 or TRBV12-4 to TRBJ2-5, with TRBD2 matching 7 bases. With V trimmed by 4 bases and J by 5 bases, 13 bases remained unmatched. This CDR3 is 16 amino acids long. The CDR3 here is CASSSLRGGTGETQYF. CDR3 nucleotides: TGTGCCAGCAGTTCCCTACGCGGGGGAACGGGGGAGACCCAGTACTTC.

The V gene is TRBV5-5, the J gene TRBJ2-5; D gene ambiguous. V lost 1 base, J lost 3 bases, and 7 bases lay in between. Germline CDR1 SGHKS, CDR2 YYEKEE (reference sequence). The CDR3 length is 13 residues. CDR3 protein: CASSLPGKETQYF. CDR3 coding DNA: TGTGCCAGCAGCTTGCCTGGGAAAGAGACCCAGTACTTC.

This clonotype was detected a few times. The chain recombines TRBV3-1 with TRBJ2-7; D ambiguous. Germline assignment: CDR1 LGHDT and CDR2 YNNKEL (reference sequence). Trimming removed 0 bases at V and 6 bases at J, with 9 bases between. CDR3 length: 13 amino acids. This CDR3 reads CASSQDWTAEQYF. The CDR3 bases are TGTGCCAGCAGCCAAGATTGGACCGCCGAGCAGTACTTC.

This clonotype was found many times. The gene calls are TRBV12-3 or TRBV12-4 and TRBJ2-7; D may match TRBD1 or TRBD2 (5 bases each). The length of the CDR3 is 14 residues. The V and J ends lost 0 bases and 3 bases respectively, with 9 bases between them. As DNA, the CDR3 is TGTGCCAGCAGTTTAGCGGGGGAAGTCTACGAGCAGTACTTC. Amino acid sequence: CASSLAGEVYEQYF.

The CDR3, as DNA: TGTGCCAGCTCACCACGGGGACTAGTTAAAGAGACCCAGTACTTC. Translating gives CASSPRGLVKETQYF. The rearrangement uses TRBV18 and TRBJ2-5; 8 bases map to TRBD2. The germline CDR1 and CDR2 sequences are KGHSH and LQKENI. This CDR3 has 15 residues. Unmatched junction bases numbered 4, after V lost 1 base and J lost 3 bases.

This clonotype came up a few times. The rearrangement links TRBV7-2 to TRBJ2-3; a possible D gene is TRBD1 (6 bases). CDR1 SGHTA and CDR2 FQGNSA come from the germline V gene. The CDR3 is 14 amino acids. The ends were cut back, 4 bases at V and 11 bases at J, with 19 bases in the middle. The CDR3 DNA follows: TGTGCCAGCAGCTCATTTACAGGGCCCCTTGGGCAGTATTTT. It translates to CASSSFTGPLGQYF.

This clonotype was found a few times. J is TRBJ1-6 and V is TRBV5-4, with 7 positions matching TRBD1. Looked up from germline, CDR1 is SGHNT and CDR2 is YYREEE (reference sequence). J lost 7 bases, V lost 3 bases, and 4 bases had no gene match. The CDR3 totals 14 residues. CDR3 loop: CASSYRDRNSPLHF. The CDR3 bases are TGTGCCAGCAGCTACCGGGACAGAAATTCACCCCTCCACTTT.

The rearrangement links TRBV4-2 to TRBJ2-2, with D possibly matching TRBD2 (5 bases). Trimming stripped 1 base from V and 5 bases from J, with 17 bases between. The CDR3 is 17 residues long. From germline, CDR1 is LGHNA and CDR2 YNFKEQ. CDR3 coding DNA: TGTGCCAGCAGCCAAGTGGAGGCCTCCTCGGGGACCGGGGAGCTGTTTTTT. Encoded protein: CASSQVEASSGTGELFF.

This clonotype was detected only a few times. The rearrangement joins TRBV28 to TRBJ2-5; 7 nucleotides agree with TRBD1. The CDR3 has 16 residues. Germline trimming cut 3 bases from V and 5 bases from J; bases unmatched to any gene: 12. The germline CDR1 and CDR2 sequences are MDHEN and SYDVKM. CDR3 bases: TGTGCCAGCAGTTTTCTAAGGGGGCCTATTCAGGAGACCCAGTACTTC. Protein sequence: CASSFLRGPIQETQYF.

V usage is TRBV15 and J usage is TRBJ2-1; 12 positions agree with TRBD2. V shed 4 bases, J shed 9 bases, and the junction held 7 bases outside the gene matches. CDR1 is LNHNV, CDR2 YYDKDF, per germline (reference sequence). The CDR3 spans 15 residues. CDR3 sequence reads: CATSTMTSGSIEQFF. The DNA for the CDR3 is TGTGCCACCAGCACAATGACTAGCGGGAGCATTGAGCAGTTCTTC.

This clonotype was recorded at least ten times. J is TRBJ2-6 and V is TRBV5-1; D is undetermined. CDR1 and CDR2 (germline): SGHRS, YFSETQ. The V end lost 2 bases, the J end lost 0 bases, and 9 bases lay between the germline ends. There are 16 residues in the CDR3. The CDR3 nucleotides are TGCGCCAGCAGCTTAATGAGTCTCTCTGGGGCCAACGTCCTGACTTTC. Residues: CASSLMSLSGANVLTF.

This clonotype was picked up a small number of times. The rearrangement joins TRBV28 to TRBJ1-5; the D gene is possibly TRBD1 (5 bases). CDR1 MDHEN and CDR2 SYDVKM come from the germline V gene. The CDR3 sequence is 15 residues long. Trimming pared 6 bases from V and 6 bases from J, leaving 18 bases between. The DNA for the CDR3 is TGTGCCAGCAGCGCTCCCTCAGGGAAATCTCAGCCCCAGCATTTT. This sequence encodes CASSAPSGKSQPQHF.